Listed below are T cell receptor beta chains from one sample, sequenced in a study of blood T cell repertoires in COVID-19. TCRdb's table, derived via immunoSEQ multiplex PCR, lists solely in-frame clones and lacks some. This sample has under 200,000 clones, with roughly 80% found just once. The sequenced sample was peripheral blood. The receptor set was obtained from a man aged 18 to 29 with active or convalescent COVID-19. CDR3s include the opening cysteine and the closing phenylalanine or tryptophan. The D gene is left open where the match is weak. A clone size is listed for some rows: how often the clone was seen (once, few, many), or a class if it is expanded.

d_gene	v_gene	j_gene	abundance	CDR3nt	CDR3aa
-	TRBV30	TRBJ1-4	once	TGTGCCTCCCGGGACTACAATGAAAAACTGTTTTTT	CASRDYNEKLFF
-	TRBV4-3	TRBJ2-7	-	TGCGCCAGCAGCCAAAGCCCGGACAGCTCCTACGAGCAGTACTTC	CASSQSPDSSYEQYF
-	TRBV5-1	TRBJ2-5	-	TGCGCCAGCAGTAACCCTAGCGAAGAGACCCAGTACTTC	CASSNPSEETQYF
-	TRBV4-2	TRBJ1-1	-	TGTGCCAGCAGCCGCGAACAGGGGAACACTGAAGCTTTCTTT	CASSREQGNTEAFF
TRBD2	TRBV9	TRBJ2-2	-	TGTGCCAGCAGCGTAGGCCTAGCGGGGAACACCGGGGAGCTGTTTTTT	CASSVGLAGNTGELFF
TRBD2	TRBV7-6	TRBJ2-3	-	TGTGCCAGCAGCTTAGGTAGCGGGGGGGCAGATACGCAGTATTTT	CASSLGSGGADTQYF
-	TRBV5-8	TRBJ2-7	-	TGTGCCACCCCTCTCGGGATCTCCTACGAGCAGTACTTC	CATPLGISYEQYF
TRBD1	TRBV27	TRBJ1-1	few	TGTGCCAGCAGTTTCTTACAGGGGGGGGACACTGAAGCTTTCTTT	CASSFLQGGDTEAFF
TRBD1	TRBV7-3	TRBJ2-1	few	TGTGCCAGCTCCGGGACAGCCTCCTACAATGAGCAGTTCTTC	CASSGTASYNEQFF
TRBD1	TRBV3-1/TRBV3-2	TRBJ2-7	-	TGTGCCAGCAGAAGTGGGACAGGGATTGAGGGGTTCTACGAGCAGTACTTC	CASRSGTGIEGFYEQYF
-	TRBV7-9	TRBJ2-3	-	TGTGCCAGCAGCCCCTCGGGGGATACGCAGTATTTT	CASSPSGDTQYF
-	TRBV28	TRBJ2-7	-	TGTGCCAGCAGCCGCCCCGGGGGCTACGAGCAGTACTTC	CASSRPGGYEQYF
TRBD2	TRBV19	TRBJ2-7	-	TGTGCCAGTAGTATTGGACTAGCGGGGGGCCCGAGCTCCTACGAGCAGTACTTC	CASSIGLAGGPSSYEQYF
-	TRBV5-6	TRBJ2-1	-	TGTGCCAGCAGCTACACAGGAAACTCCTACAATGAGCAGTTCTTC	CASSYTGNSYNEQFF
-	TRBV6-2/TRBV6-3	TRBJ2-2	-	TGTGCCAGCAGTTACTCGCCACAGAGCACCGGGGAGCTGTTTTTT	CASSYSPQSTGELFF
TRBD1	TRBV6-5	TRBJ1-2	-	TGTGCCAGCAGTCGGGACAGGGCCAATGGCTACACCTTC	CASSRDRANGYTF
TRBD2	TRBV15	TRBJ2-3	-	TGTGCCACCAGCAGAGTAGCGGGAGCGGTGGCAGATACGCAGTATTTT	CATSRVAGAVADTQYF
TRBD2	TRBV14	TRBJ2-1	few	TGTGCCAGCAGCCAAGCTGGGGGGGGCTACAATGAGCAGTTCTTC	CASSQAGGGYNEQFF
-	TRBV27	TRBJ1-2	-	TGTGCCAGCAGGACGGCGGGGGGCCCTAACTATGGCTACACCTTC	CASRTAGGPNYGYTF
-	TRBV27	TRBJ1-1	-	TGTGCCAGCAGTTCCAACCAGTTACCCCGCATGAACACTGAAGCTTTCTTT	CASSSNQLPRMNTEAFF
TRBD1	TRBV7-9	TRBJ1-4	-	TGTGCCAGCAGCCACTACTCCGGGACAGGCAGTGAAAAACTGTTTTTT	CASSHYSGTGSEKLFF
TRBD2	TRBV2	TRBJ2-1	-	TGTGCCAGCATAAGCGGGGGCTACAATGAGCAGTTCTTC	CASISGGYNEQFF
TRBD1	TRBV19	TRBJ1-5	-	TGTGCCAGTAGTATCGGGACAGGGCGACAGCCCCAGCATTTT	CASSIGTGRQPQHF
-	TRBV5-8	TRBJ1-5	-	TGTGCCAGCAGCTTGGGCGGCTCGAATCAGCCCCAGCATTTT	CASSLGGSNQPQHF
-	TRBV6-5	TRBJ1-3	-	TGTGCCAGCAGGGTGACAGGTGCTGGAAACACCATATATTTT	CASRVTGAGNTIYF
TRBD2	TRBV6-5	TRBJ2-7	few	TGTGCCAGCAGCTTACTAGCGGGGAGCTCCTACGAGCAGTACTTC	CASSLLAGSSYEQYF
-	TRBV25-1	TRBJ1-5	-	TGTGCCAGCAATCCGTTTTATAGCAATCAGCCCCAGCATTTT	CASNPFYSNQPQHF